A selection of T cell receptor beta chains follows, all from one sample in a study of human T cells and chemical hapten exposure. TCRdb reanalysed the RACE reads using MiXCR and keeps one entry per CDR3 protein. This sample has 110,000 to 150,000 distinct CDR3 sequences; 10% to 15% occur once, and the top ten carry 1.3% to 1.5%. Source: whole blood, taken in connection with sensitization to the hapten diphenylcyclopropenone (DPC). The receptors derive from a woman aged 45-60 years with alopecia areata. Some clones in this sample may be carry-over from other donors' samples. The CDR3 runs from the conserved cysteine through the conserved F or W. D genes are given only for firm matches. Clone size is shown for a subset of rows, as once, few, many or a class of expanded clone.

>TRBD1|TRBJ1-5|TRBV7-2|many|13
CASSGQGGQPQHF
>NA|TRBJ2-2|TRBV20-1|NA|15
CSARKSGGGTGELFF
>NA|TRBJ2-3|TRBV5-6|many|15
CASSPRTDWTDTQYF
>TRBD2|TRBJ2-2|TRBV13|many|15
CASSSGGPNTGELFF
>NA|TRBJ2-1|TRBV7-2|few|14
CASTWSGSYNEQFF
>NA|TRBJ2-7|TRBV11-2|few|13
CASLGGPTYEQYF
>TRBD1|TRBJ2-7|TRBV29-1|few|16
CSVDAWGQGRGYEQYF
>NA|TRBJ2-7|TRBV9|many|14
CASSPGLSAYEQYF
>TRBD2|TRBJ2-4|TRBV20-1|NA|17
CSAREGAGGAAKNIQYF
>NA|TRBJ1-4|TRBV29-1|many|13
CSVAAATNEKLFF
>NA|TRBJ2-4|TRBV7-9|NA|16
CASSSDTPGFKNIQYF
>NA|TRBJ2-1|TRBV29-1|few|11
CSLVRNNEQFF
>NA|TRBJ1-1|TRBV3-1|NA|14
CASSRQPTGTEAFF
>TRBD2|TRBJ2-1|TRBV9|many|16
CASSVGASGRVGEQFF
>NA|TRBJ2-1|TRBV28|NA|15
CASSSLFGSYNEQFF
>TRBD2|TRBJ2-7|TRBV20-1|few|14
CSARGTSRTYEQYF
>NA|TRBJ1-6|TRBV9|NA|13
CASSVGGDSPLHF
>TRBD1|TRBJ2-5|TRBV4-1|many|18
CASSPDTGGSRSQETQYF
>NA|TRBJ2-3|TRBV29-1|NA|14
CSAPMVGGTDTQYF
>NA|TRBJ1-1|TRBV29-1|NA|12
CSVEGWGTEAFF
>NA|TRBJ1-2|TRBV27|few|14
CASGPRGRYYGYTF
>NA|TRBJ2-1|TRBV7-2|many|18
CASSLGTSWSGSYNEQFF
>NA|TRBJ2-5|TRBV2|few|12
CASSVIMETQYF
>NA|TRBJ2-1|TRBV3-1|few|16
CASSGKQPGSYNEQFF
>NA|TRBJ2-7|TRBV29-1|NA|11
CSATRSYEQYF
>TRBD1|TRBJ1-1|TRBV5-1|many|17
CASSLTGTGASNTEAFF
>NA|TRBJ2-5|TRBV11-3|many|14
CASSSYRGKETQYF
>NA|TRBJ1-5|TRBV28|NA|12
CASSLGGAPQHF
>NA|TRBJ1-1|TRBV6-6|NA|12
CASSSDRVDGFF
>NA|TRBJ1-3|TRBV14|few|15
CASSRPGFSGNTIYF
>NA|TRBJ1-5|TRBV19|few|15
CASSSAVGGNQPQHF
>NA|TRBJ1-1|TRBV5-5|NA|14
CASSFQGQGTEAFF
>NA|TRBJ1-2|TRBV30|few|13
CAQTSQDFRGYTF
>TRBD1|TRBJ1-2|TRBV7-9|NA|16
CASSHYPPGDRAGYTF
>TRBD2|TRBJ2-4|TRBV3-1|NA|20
CASSNRTSGPTALAKNIQYF
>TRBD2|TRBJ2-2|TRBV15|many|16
CATSRDWSSGPGELFF
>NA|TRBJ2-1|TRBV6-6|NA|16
CASVFSVIAVADEQFF
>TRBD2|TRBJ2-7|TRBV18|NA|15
CASSHRLAGAYEQYF
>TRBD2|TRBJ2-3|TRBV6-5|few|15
CASSLGLAITDTQYF
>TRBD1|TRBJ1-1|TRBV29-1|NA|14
CSAVDRGRPTEAFF
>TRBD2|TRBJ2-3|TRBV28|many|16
CASSLGLSGRTDTQYF
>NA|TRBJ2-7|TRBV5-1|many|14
CASSFTPGSYEQYF
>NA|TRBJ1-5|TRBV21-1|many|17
CASRKGDRKDSNQPQHF
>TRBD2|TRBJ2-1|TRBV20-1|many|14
CSATGTSGNNEQFF
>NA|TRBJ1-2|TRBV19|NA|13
CASSFTGDYGYTF
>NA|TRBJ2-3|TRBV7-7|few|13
CASSFRVADTQYF
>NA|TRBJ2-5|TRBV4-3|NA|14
CASSGALGRETQYF
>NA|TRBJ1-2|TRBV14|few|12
CASSFGQYGYTF
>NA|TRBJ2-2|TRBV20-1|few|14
CSARSAREAGELFF
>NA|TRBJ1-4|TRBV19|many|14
CASSTDYRYGKLFF
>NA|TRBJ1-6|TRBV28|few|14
CASSPTLYNSPLHF